The rows below give T cell receptor beta chains drawn from one sample of a study of PD-1 blockade in classical Hodgkin lymphoma. TCRdb's table, derived via immunoSEQ multiplex PCR, lists solely in-frame clones and lacks some. The table shows approximately 58,000 clones, with roughly 90% occurring only once. The source was peripheral blood mononuclear cells (PBMCs), collected before the second cycle of nivolumab. Receptors were obtained from a human donor with classical Hodgkin lymphoma. The CDR3 runs from the conserved cysteine through the conserved F or W. The order of the fields is clone size, J gene, D gene, V gene, CDR3 protein, CDR3 DNA. The D gene is left open where the match is weak. A clone size is listed for some rows: how often the clone was seen (once, few, many), or a class if it is expanded.

abundance: -
j_gene: TRBJ2-2
d_gene: -
v_gene: TRBV19
CDR3aa: CASSNGLMMVANTGELFF
CDR3nt: TGTGCCAGTAGTAACGGCCTAATGATGGTAGCTAACACCGGGGAGCTGTTTTTT

abundance: -
j_gene: TRBJ2-2
d_gene: -
v_gene: TRBV28
CDR3aa: CASSLGGAGELFF
CDR3nt: TGTGCCAGCAGTTTAGGTGGCGCCGGGGAGCTGTTTTTT

abundance: -
j_gene: TRBJ2-7
d_gene: TRBD1
v_gene: TRBV6-6
CDR3aa: CASSTVGQGDEQYF
CDR3nt: TGTGCCAGCAGTACCGTCGGACAGGGGGACGAGCAGTACTTC

abundance: -
j_gene: TRBJ1-3
d_gene: -
v_gene: TRBV5-1
CDR3aa: CASSPETFSGNTIYF
CDR3nt: TGCGCCAGCAGCCCAGAGACCTTCTCTGGAAACACCATATATTTT

abundance: -
j_gene: TRBJ1-5
d_gene: -
v_gene: TRBV28
CDR3aa: CATRYDLPRGETNQPQHF
CDR3nt: TGTGCCACGAGATACGATTTGCCACGTGGGGAAACCAATCAGCCCCAGCATTTT

abundance: -
j_gene: TRBJ2-6
d_gene: TRBD1
v_gene: TRBV25-1
CDR3aa: CASSPGQGITGANVLTF
CDR3nt: TGTGCCAGCAGCCCGGGACAGGGGATAACTGGGGCCAACGTCCTGACTTTC

abundance: once
j_gene: TRBJ2-7
d_gene: TRBD1
v_gene: TRBV4-1
CDR3aa: CASSQEGTGLRALEQYF
CDR3nt: TGCGCCAGCAGCCAAGAAGGGACAGGGTTACGGGCCCTCGAGCAGTACTTC

abundance: -
j_gene: TRBJ1-6
d_gene: -
v_gene: TRBV28
CDR3aa: CASNLGSRNSPLHF
CDR3nt: TGTGCCAGCAATTTGGGATCACGCAATTCACCCCTCCACTTT

abundance: -
j_gene: TRBJ1-5
d_gene: TRBD1
v_gene: TRBV15
CDR3aa: CATSSEDRGLNQPQHF
CDR3nt: TGTGCCACCAGCAGTGAAGACAGGGGACTAAATCAGCCCCAGCATTTT

abundance: few
j_gene: TRBJ2-7
d_gene: -
v_gene: TRBV29-1
CDR3aa: CSVVSTVSYEQYF
CDR3nt: TGCAGCGTTGTATCGACGGTATCCTACGAGCAGTACTTC

abundance: -
j_gene: TRBJ1-2
d_gene: TRBD1
v_gene: TRBV15
CDR3aa: CATSMGQGNMNGYTF
CDR3nt: TGTGCCACCAGCATGGGACAGGGTAACATGAATGGCTACACCTTC

abundance: medium-sized
j_gene: TRBJ2-2
d_gene: -
v_gene: TRBV5-6
CDR3aa: CASSPNGGNTGELFF
CDR3nt: TGTGCCAGCAGCCCGAACGGGGGAAACACCGGGGAGCTGTTTTTT

abundance: once
j_gene: TRBJ2-1
d_gene: TRBD1
v_gene: TRBV2
CDR3aa: CASKTDRGEVNEQFF
CDR3nt: TGTGCCAGCAAGACTGACAGGGGAGAAGTTAATGAGCAGTTCTTC

abundance: -
j_gene: TRBJ2-5
d_gene: TRBD1
v_gene: TRBV19
CDR3aa: CASSQGQQETQYF
CDR3nt: TGTGCCAGTAGCCAGGGACAGCAAGAGACCCAGTACTTC

abundance: -
j_gene: TRBJ2-1
d_gene: -
v_gene: TRBV5-4
CDR3aa: CAIFTGHGGPTWNEQFF
CDR3nt: TGTGCCATTTTCACGGGACACGGGGGACCTACGTGGAATGAGCAGTTCTTC

abundance: -
j_gene: TRBJ1-4
d_gene: -
v_gene: TRBV5-4
CDR3aa: CASSLSKANEKLFF
CDR3nt: TGTGCCAGCAGCTTGAGCAAAGCTAATGAAAAACTGTTTTTT

abundance: -
j_gene: TRBJ2-7
d_gene: TRBD1
v_gene: TRBV18
CDR3aa: CASSPGQAVYEQYF
CDR3nt: TGTGCCAGCTCCCCAGGACAGGCCGTCTACGAGCAGTACTTC

abundance: -
j_gene: TRBJ2-1
d_gene: TRBD2
v_gene: TRBV6-1
CDR3aa: CASSEAGGRAPYNEQFF
CDR3nt: TGTGCCAGCAGTGAAGCTGGCGGGAGGGCCCCCTACAATGAGCAGTTCTTC

abundance: -
j_gene: TRBJ1-5
d_gene: -
v_gene: TRBV19
CDR3aa: CASRSPGSSNQPQHF
CDR3nt: TGTGCCAGTAGGTCGCCAGGGTCTAGCAATCAGCCCCAGCATTTT

abundance: -
j_gene: TRBJ2-2
d_gene: -
v_gene: TRBV9
CDR3aa: CASSGGQQVAGELFF
CDR3nt: TGTGCCAGCAGCGGGGGGCAGCAGGTGGCCGGGGAGCTGTTTTTT

abundance: -
j_gene: TRBJ2-7
d_gene: -
v_gene: TRBV6-5
CDR3aa: CASRSDPYEQYF
CDR3nt: TGTGCCAGCAGATCGGACCCCTACGAGCAGTACTTC

abundance: -
j_gene: TRBJ1-4
d_gene: -
v_gene: TRBV14
CDR3aa: CASSRQGYEKLFF
CDR3nt: TGTGCCAGCAGTCGGCAGGGGTACGAAAAACTGTTTTTT

abundance: -
j_gene: TRBJ2-7
d_gene: -
v_gene: TRBV7-9
CDR3aa: CASSLALKYEQYF
CDR3nt: TGTGCCAGCAGCTTAGCGCTCAAGTACGAGCAGTACTTC

abundance: -
j_gene: TRBJ1-2
d_gene: -
v_gene: TRBV9
CDR3aa: CASSFRGIGAGYGYTF
CDR3nt: TGTGCCAGCAGCTTTCGAGGAATCGGGGCTGGCTATGGCTACACCTTC